A selection of T cell receptor beta chains follows, all from one sample in a study of vaccination and CD4 T cells after COVID-19. Antigens for these TCRs are unknown. MiXCR, applied by TCRdb to the PCR reads, yields one record per CDR3 protein. The sample consists of several thousand distinct CDR3 sequences, roughly 35% of them appearing once. What was sequenced was cultured CD4+ T cells from blood. These receptors all stem from a human donor with COVID-19. The conserved cysteine and the conserved F or W are not part of the CDR3 here.

TRBV21-1,TRBJ1-5,ASRQSNQPQH
TRBV7-6,TRBJ2-5,ASSSPTSFKETQY
TRBV6-5,TRBJ1-2,ASSFTGLIGYT
TRBV27,TRBJ1-3,ASSLQGAKGNTIY
TRBV6-5,TRBJ1-4,ASSYADRGHRVKLF
TRBV5-4,TRBJ1-1,ASSLRRWGTEAF
TRBV20-1,TRBJ1-5,SARTGGFSSSNQPQH
TRBV29-1,TRBJ2-3,SVRVGVAGLSTDTQY
TRBV9,TRBJ2-2,ASSSHGGLGGELF
TRBV20-1,TRBJ2-2,SAPRTGITGELF
TRBV5-1,TRBJ1-2,ASSFGSNYGYT
TRBV27,TRBJ2-3,ASSLQGRATDTQY
TRBV24-1,TRBJ2-7,ATSDGDRDGYEQY
TRBV7-8,TRBJ1-1,ASTSTSGAF
TRBV7-9,TRBJ2-6,ASSLTGANVLT
TRBV5-4,TRBJ1-2,ASSFPGPSPSYGYT
TRBV10-3,TRBJ1-1,AISESRGGAEAF
TRBV7-2,TRBJ2-3,ASSLAGTSGGAGTQY
TRBV7-2,TRBJ2-3,ASSVPRVAGGMADTQY
TRBV6-5,NA,ASSYTLGAYEQY
TRBV28,TRBJ2-7,ASSFVNYEQY
TRBV12-2,TRBJ1-4,ATTDSLF
TRBV30,TRBJ1-2,AWSPSGQGNYGYT
TRBV5-1,TRBJ1-5,ASSLGPENQPQH
TRBV6-1,TRBJ1-1,ASRGQYTEAF
TRBV7-9,TRBJ1-1,ASSPGQGKNTEAF
TRBV7-9,TRBJ1-5,ASSSSGIVNQPQH
TRBV20-1,TRBJ1-1,SARGTGVNTEAF
TRBV15,TRBJ2-3,ATSRDAVSTDTQY
TRBV7-2,TRBJ1-5,ASSRNRVNRPQH
TRBV28,TRBJ1-1,ASTAGSMNTEAF
TRBV4-3,TRBJ1-3,ASSQEGAVRGNTIY
TRBV6-5,TRBJ2-3,ASSYWDRADTQY
TRBV20-1,TRBJ2-4,SASATGGASKNIQY
TRBV24-1,TRBJ1-2,ATSDSGTGYGYT
TRBV28,TRBJ1-3,ASTSGSSGNTIY
TRBV14,TRBJ1-6,ASSQSGGGNSPLH
TRBV5-1,TRBJ1-1,ASSLFTFGGMNTEAF
TRBV20-1,TRBJ2-1,SARSPWAHNEQF
TRBV6-1,TRBJ1-6,ASSRGQGLPLH
TRBV6-5,TRBJ1-6,ASSYLSPLH
TRBV7-8,TRBJ1-5,ASSLAQGTTYSNQPQH
TRBV7-2,TRBJ1-2,ASSSGAQGAIGYT
TRBV6-1,TRBJ1-3,ASQGLSGNTIY
TRBV2,TRBJ2-1,ASSERGTRDF
TRBV7-9,TRBJ1-5,ASSLDGRAYQPQH
TRBV6-1,TRBJ2-1,ASSSPSSGGYNEQF
TRBV7-2,TRBJ1-5,ASSPEERQPQH
TRBV2,TRBJ1-5,ASRVGGGDNQPQH
TRBV5-1,TRBJ1-5,ASSLQINQPQH
TRBV20-1,TRBJ1-1,SARDKRGHTEAF
TRBV7-9,TRBJ1-2,ASSLGGGEKGYT
TRBV14,TRBJ1-2,ASEALSSRGDYGYT
TRBV5-5,TRBJ2-5,ASSWGTVQETQY
TRBV18,TRBJ2-2,ASSPLPNANTGELF
TRBV7-9,TRBJ2-3,ASSLSRRGTDTQY